One and the same sample provided the 8 T cell receptor beta chains below, sequenced in a study of tumor-infiltrating lymphocytes in primary liver carcinoma. For each extraction, RNA and DNA were obtained together from about 20-30 mg of unsorted bulk tissue. Production of TCR beta cDNA used approximately 0.55 ug total RNA together with a constant-region primer. Slightly modified ARM-PCR, run as three nested multiplex PCR rounds, produced the TCR beta libraries. It was with TRBV1-TRBV30 forward primers and a C-beta reverse primer that the first two PCR rounds were run, at about 10 cycles each. TCRdb itself ran the multiplex PCR reads through MiXCR, one entry per CDR3 protein. The sample consists of 100,000 or so distinct CDR3 sequences, roughly four fifths of them appearing once. The sequencing input was liver tumor tissue from sampling region 3. Subset indicated: tumor region T3, left-lateral pole. Receptors originate from a man aged 35 to 55 with primary liver carcinoma and hepatitis B virus infection.

With respect to this clonotype: One junction end does not reproduce the germline sequence, and a read error may be involved. This chain links TRBV6-1 with TRBJ1-5; 8 positions agree with TRBD1. In germline, CDR1 is MNHNS, CDR2 SASEGT. The CDR3 sequence is 14 residues long. The CDR3 region has the DNA TGTGCCAGCATGAGGACAGGGTGCAATCAGGCCCAGCATTTT. It translates to CASMRTGCNQAQHF.

This clonotype was seen only once. This sequence joins TRBV4-1 and TRBJ2-1; maybe TRBD2 (6 bases). Germline V gene data show CDR1 as MGHRA and CDR2 as YSYEKL. The CDR3 has 17 residues. Trimming took off 9 bases at V and 12 bases at J, with 33 bases between the two ends. The CDR3, as DNA: TGCGCCAGTAAGAGGGAGGAATCAGGAGAGCTTAATAGCGTGCAGTTCTTC. As protein: CASKREESGELNSVQFF.

CDR3 protein: CSVKLGVEAQYF. In nucleotides, the CDR3 is TGCAGCGTTAAACTGGGCGTGGAGGCCCAGTACTTC. The chain combines TRBV29-1 with TRBJ2-5; possibly TRBD2 for D (5 bases). V was trimmed by 5 bases and J by 9 bases, leaving 16 bases between them. The CDR3 totals 12 residues. From germline, CDR1 is SQVTM and CDR2 ANQGSEA.

Comment on this clonotype: One end of the junction fails to match germline, which may point to a read error. This chain uses TRBV4-1 with TRBJ2-5, with D tentatively TRBD2 (5 bases). CDR3 length: 18 residues. Germline loops: CDR1 MGHRA, CDR2 YSYEKL. In nucleotides, the CDR3 is TGCGCCAGCAGCTCTTCAGGAGGCCCCACCAGCGGCCAAGAGACCCAATACTTC. Translated: CASSSSGGPTSGQETQYF.

A word on this clonotype: The conserved phenylalanine or tryptophan is not found at the CDR3 terminus, so this likely reflects a read error. The DNA is omitted, as the CDR3 cannot be located on it reliably, and the CDR3 follows TCRdb's listing. The CDR3 sequence: CASSEDRGQTGELSY. This sequence joins TRBV5-8 and TRBJ2-2; the listed D gene, TRBD1, was not tested against the DNA. Including both end residues, the CDR3 is 15 amino acids long. CDR1 SGHTS and CDR2 YDEGEE come from the germline V gene.

This rearrangement joins TRBV11-3 to TRBJ2-7; TRBD1 aligns across 8 bases. The CDR3 is 14 residues long. Germline loops: CDR1 SGHNT, CDR2 YENEEA. Trimming removed 10 bases from V and 10 bases from J; junction bases left unmatched: 18. Here the CDR3 reads CATQQGVTSCDQYF. The CDR3 region has the DNA TGTGCCACTCAACAGGGGGTGACTTCCTGCGATCAGTACTTC.

This clonotype was picked up a small number of times. A read error may be the cause here, since a much bigger clone is one base away. V gene TRBV2 combines with J gene TRBJ1-1; D is undetermined. V shed 7 bases and J shed 2 bases, with 14 bases lying between them. CDR3 length equals 14 residues. In germline, CDR1 is SNHLY, CDR2 FYNNEI. The CDR3 reads CASMILGGNTEAFF. The CDR3, as DNA: TGTGCCAGCATGATACTCGGTGGTAACACTGAAGCTTTCTTT.

This clonotype was counted once. The V call is TRBV7-8, the J call TRBJ2-3; 8 nucleotides match TRBD2. J was trimmed by 8 bases and V by 6 bases; bases with no gene match: 1. CDR1 SGHVS and CDR2 FQNEAQ come from the germline V gene. This CDR3 has 11 amino acids. The chain's CDR3 is CASRAGGTQYF. CDR3 nucleotide sequence: TGTGCCAGCAGGGCGGGAGGTACGCAGTATTTT.